The clone carrying this T cell receptor beta chain was seen at least ten times. This sample is drawn from a study of T-cell memory formation after mild COVID-19. TCRdb called the 5' RACE reads again in MiXCR, with one record for every CDR3 protein. The sample carries about 360,000 distinct CDR3 sequences, roughly an eighth recorded once. Germline V gene sequence: CDR1 SGHVS, CDR2 FNYEAQ. There are 18 residues in the CDR3. With 1 base removed from V and 0 bases from J, the gap between germline ends came to 18 bases. Sequencing was done on a sample of PBMCs or a T cell subset sorted from them (not recorded which). This receptor was obtained from a man younger than 35 who had mild COVID-19 (a few samples of this study predate the infection). Cell type and time point are not known. J is TRBJ1-1 and V is TRBV7-6, with D maybe TRBD1 (5 bases). DNA for the CDR3: TGTGCCAGCAGCTTAGTCCCGGGGGGGGAGAACATGAACACTGAAGCTTTCTTT. Translating gives CASSLVPGGENMNTEAFF.